The T cell receptor beta chain described here comes from a study of blood T cell repertoires in COVID-19. Across the whole study: Collection of acute and convalescent COVID-19 samples took place in the United States, Italy and Spain. Sample material is recorded as cDNA or gDNA derived from T cells, B-cell-depleted T cells, or PBMCs.

Per the original methods: From reference gene primer amplification, estimates of nucleated cell counts were derived. Generated by immunoSEQ multiplex PCR, the TCRdb table keeps only in-frame clones and is missing some. That table is the source of V, J and clone size, and D and trimming were worked out from the DNA. Among approximately 150,000 clones listed, 75% to 90% were seen once. This clonotype originated in a human donor in a cohort sampled during active COVID-19. The specimen sequenced was peripheral blood.

DNA for the CDR3: TGTGCCAGCCTTGGACTCACGAACACTGAAGCTTTCTTT. As protein: CASLGLTNTEAFF. The chain uses TRBV5-8 and TRBJ1-1; D unclear. CDR3 length: 13 residues. V was cut by 7 bases and J by 1 base, with 11 bases left in between. The germline CDR1 and CDR2 sequences are SGHTS and YDEGEE. Full variable domain (missing parts from reference TRBV5-8 and TRBJ1-1): EAGVTQSPTHLIKTRGQQATLRCSPISGHTSVYWYQQALGLGLQFLLWYDEGEERNRGNFPPRFSGRQFPNYSSELNVNALELEDSALYLCASLGLTNTEAFFGQGTRLTVV.